Following are 5 T cell receptor beta chains from one sample sequenced in a study of early T cells in non-severe SARS-CoV-2 infection. TCRdb passed the 5' RACE reads through MiXCR, listing each CDR3 protein once. The table lists approximately 77,000 distinct CDR3 sequences, 12% of them singletons, with around 16% in the top ten. Sequenced material: whole blood, taken at baseline. Receptor source: an adult who was a healthcare worker with PCR-confirmed SARS-CoV-2 infection or an uninfected control (not recorded which). The donor label of this sample is uncertain.

This clonotype was observed a few times. This chain links TRBV12-3 or TRBV12-4 with TRBJ1-4; 7 positions agree with TRBD1. The V and J ends lost 5 bases and 3 bases, in that order; junction bases with no gene match: 3. The CDR3 spans 14 residues. CDR3 coding DNA: TGTGCCAGCAGTGAGGGGGCGGCTAATGAAAAACTGTTTTTT. As protein: CASSEGAANEKLFF.

This clonotype was observed a handful of times. V and J are TRBV18 and TRBJ1-1, with TRBD1 identical over 12 bases. J was trimmed by 3 bases and V by 1 base; bases with no gene match: 9. Germline V lookup: CDR1 KGHSH, CDR2 LQKENI. This CDR3 comprises 18 residues. The chain's CDR3 is CASSPLTGTGGRHTEAFF. The CDR3 DNA is TGTGCCAGCTCACCACTCACCGGGACAGGGGGCCGACACACTGAAGCTTTCTTT. Using reference TRBV18 and TRBJ1-1 for the parts outside the CDR3, the full variable domain is NAGVMQNPRHLVRRRGQEARLRCSPMKGHSHVYWYRQLPEEGLKFMVYLQKENIIDESGMPKERFSAEFPKEGPSILRIQQVVRGDSAAYFCASSPLTGTGGRHTEAFFGQGTRLTVV.

V usage is TRBV12-3 or TRBV12-4 and J usage is TRBJ1-1; D call uncertain. The CDR3 runs 13 residues. The V end was cut by 7 bases, the J end by 3 bases, with 12 bases between. CDR3 protein: CASTFSGDTEAFF. CDR3 coding DNA: TGTGCCAGCACCTTTTCCGGGGACACTGAAGCTTTCTTT.

This clonotype has only a few counts. The rearrangement links TRBV3-1 to TRBJ1-1; D is ambiguous. V was pared by 4 bases and J by 10 bases, with 13 bases between. The germline CDR1 and CDR2 sequences are LGHDT and YNNKEL (reference sequence). The CDR3 is 12 amino acids. The CDR3, as DNA: TGTGCCAGCAGCCCACTCGGGCCACCAGCTTTCTTT. Protein: CASSPLGPPAFF.

The rearrangement uses TRBV5-1 and TRBJ1-5; possible D gene TRBD1, 6 bases. The germline V and J ends were trimmed by 0 bases and 6 bases, with 13 bases remaining between them. CDR1 and CDR2 (germline): SGHRS, YFSETQ. The CDR3 has 15 amino acids. In nucleotides, the CDR3 is TGCGCCAGCAGCTTGGATACGGGGGCAGCTCAGCCCCAGCATTTT. This sequence encodes CASSLDTGAAQPQHF.